These 5 T cell receptor beta chains originate from one sample sequenced in a study of cytomegalovirus exposure and HLA in healthy donors (dated by TCRdb to the late 2010s). Library creation used the immunoSEQ multiplex PCR assay. The multiplex PCR relied on a mix of 60 forward primers for TCR Vbeta segments and 13 reverse primers for TCR Jbeta segments. Held by TCRdb, this immuneACCESS table contains in-frame sequences only and omits some clones. Under half of the omission traces to an unresolved V gene where checked; the cause of the rest is unknown. Present in this sample are about 62,000 clones, around 87% of which were seen just once. Approximately 1.4% of the sample belongs to the ten largest clones. Sample: PBMCs. These receptors were collected from a man aged 18 to 35 in good health and CMV-seronegative.

V usage is TRBV5-4 and J usage is TRBJ2-1, with TRBD2 identical over 10 bases. V lost 0 bases to trimming and J lost 3 bases; unmatched junction nucleotides: 3. CDR1 and CDR2 from the germline V gene are SGHNT and YYREEE (reference sequence). This CDR3 is 16 amino acids long. CDR3 DNA sequence: TGTGCCAGCAGCTTGGCTAGCGGGGGTCTCTACAATGAGCAGTTCTTC. This encodes CASSLASGGLYNEQFF. Looking up the rest from reference TRBV5-4 and TRBJ2-1 gives the full variable domain: ETGVTQSPTHLIKTRGQQVTLRCSSQSGHNTVSWYQQALGQGPQFIFQYYREEENGRGNFPPRFSGLQFPNYSSELNVNALELDDSALYLCASSLASGGLYNEQFFGPGTRLTVL.

The chain recombines TRBV4-1 with TRBJ1-2, with TRBD1 matching 7 bases. Germline V CDR1 and CDR2: MGHRA, YSYEKL. The CDR3 is 13 residues long. The junction had 6 bases not matched to a gene; V was cut back by 4 bases and J by 7 bases. CDR3 region: CASSLDRVSGYTF. The CDR3 region has the DNA TGCGCCAGCAGCCTCGACAGGGTGAGTGGCTACACCTTC.

This clone has just one count. The chain has TRBV30 and TRBJ2-7; TRBD2 aligns across 7 bases. CDR3 length equals 13 residues. CDR1 is GTSNPN and CDR2 is SVGIG in the germline V gene (reference sequence). J was trimmed by 2 bases and V by 3 bases; bases with no gene match: 4. The CDR3 sequence is CAWRGRATYEQYF. CDR3 bases: TGTGCCTGGAGGGGGAGGGCAACCTACGAGCAGTACTTC.

This sequence joins TRBV10-2 and TRBJ2-1; the match to TRBD2 covers 16 bases. CDR1 WSHSY and CDR2 SAAADI come from the germline V gene. J was trimmed by 3 bases and V by 2 bases; bases with no gene match: 7. The CDR3 runs 19 residues. Here the CDR3 DNA reads TGCGCCAGCAGTGAGGGGGGACTAGCGGGGGGGCTTGGCTACAATGAGCAGTTCTTC. It translates to CASSEGGLAGGLGYNEQFF.

This rearrangement joins TRBV29-1 to TRBJ2-7; D gene uncertain. This CDR3 has 12 amino acids. Trimming shortened V by 2 bases and J by 6 bases, and 11 bases separated the two germline ends. CDR1 and CDR2 (germline): SQVTM, ANQGSEA. The CDR3 coding sequence is TGCAGCGTTGAATGGGCTCCTTTCGAGCAGTACTTC. It codes for CSVEWAPFEQYF.